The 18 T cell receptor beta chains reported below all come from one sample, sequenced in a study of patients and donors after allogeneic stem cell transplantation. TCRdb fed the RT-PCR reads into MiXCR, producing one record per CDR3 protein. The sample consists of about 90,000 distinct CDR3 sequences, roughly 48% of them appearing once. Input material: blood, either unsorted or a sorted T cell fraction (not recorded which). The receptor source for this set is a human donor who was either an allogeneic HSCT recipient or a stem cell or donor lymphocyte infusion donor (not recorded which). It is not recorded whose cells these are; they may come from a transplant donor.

The CDR3 here is CAWSEWEGYTF. The CDR3 coding sequence is TGTGCCTGGAGTGAGTGGGAGGGCTACACCTTC. V gene TRBV30 combines with J gene TRBJ1-2, with D hard to call. The germline V gene encodes CDR1 GTSNPN and CDR2 SVGIG (reference sequence). The CDR3 is 11 amino acids. Trimming took off 1 base at V and 8 bases at J, with 8 bases between the two ends.

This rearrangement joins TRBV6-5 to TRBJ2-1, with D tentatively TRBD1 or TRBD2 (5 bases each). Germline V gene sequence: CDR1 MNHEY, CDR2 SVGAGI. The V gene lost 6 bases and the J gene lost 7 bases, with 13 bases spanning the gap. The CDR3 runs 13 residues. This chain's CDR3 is CASSSGRPNEQFF. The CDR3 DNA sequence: TGTGCCAGCAGCTCGGGACGACCAAATGAGCAGTTCTTC.

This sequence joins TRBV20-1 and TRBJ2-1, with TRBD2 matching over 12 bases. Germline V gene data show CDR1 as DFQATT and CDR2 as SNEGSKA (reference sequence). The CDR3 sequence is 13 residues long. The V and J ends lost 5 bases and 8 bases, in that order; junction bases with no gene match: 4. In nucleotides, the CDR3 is TGCAGTGCTCTTGGACTAGCGGGATATGAGCAGTTCTTC. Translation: CSALGLAGYEQFF.

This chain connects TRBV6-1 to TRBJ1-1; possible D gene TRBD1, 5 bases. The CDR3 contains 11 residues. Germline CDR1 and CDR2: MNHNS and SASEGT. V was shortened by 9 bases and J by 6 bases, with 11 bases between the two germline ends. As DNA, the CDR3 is TGTGCCAGTCGACAGCGCCCTGAAGCTTTCTTT. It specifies CASRQRPEAFF.

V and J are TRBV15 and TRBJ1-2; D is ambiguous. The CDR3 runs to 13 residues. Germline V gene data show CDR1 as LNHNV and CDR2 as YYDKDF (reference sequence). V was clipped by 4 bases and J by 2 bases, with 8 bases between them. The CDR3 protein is CATSIDGNYGYTF. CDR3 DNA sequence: TGTGCCACCAGCATCGACGGGAACTATGGCTACACCTTC.

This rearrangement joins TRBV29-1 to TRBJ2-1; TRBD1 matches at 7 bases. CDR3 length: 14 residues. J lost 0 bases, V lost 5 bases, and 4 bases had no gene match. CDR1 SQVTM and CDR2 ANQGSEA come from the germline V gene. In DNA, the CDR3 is TGCAGCGTTCACCGGGACAGCTCCTACAATGAGCAGTTCTTC. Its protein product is CSVHRDSSYNEQFF.

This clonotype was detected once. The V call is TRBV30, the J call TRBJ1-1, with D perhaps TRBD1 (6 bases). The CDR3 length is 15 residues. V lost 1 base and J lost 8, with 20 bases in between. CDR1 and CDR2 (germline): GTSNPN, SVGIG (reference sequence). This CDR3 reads CAWSAIRGGSLEAFF. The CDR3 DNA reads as TGTGCCTGGAGTGCGATACGTGGGGGCTCCCTCGAAGCTTTCTTT.

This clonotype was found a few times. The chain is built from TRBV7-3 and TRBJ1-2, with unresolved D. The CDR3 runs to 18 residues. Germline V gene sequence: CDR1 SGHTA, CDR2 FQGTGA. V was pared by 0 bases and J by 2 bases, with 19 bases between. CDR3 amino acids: CASSLTPSGHLLNYGYTF. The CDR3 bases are TGTGCCAGCAGCTTAACGCCTAGCGGGCACTTACTAAACTATGGCTACACCTTC.

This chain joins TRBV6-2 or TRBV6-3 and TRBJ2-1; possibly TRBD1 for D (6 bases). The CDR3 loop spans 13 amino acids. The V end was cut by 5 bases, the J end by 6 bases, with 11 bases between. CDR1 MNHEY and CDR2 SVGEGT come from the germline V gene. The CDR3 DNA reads TGTGCCAGCAGTCCAGGGGTGGCCAATGAGCAGTTCTTC. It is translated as CASSPGVANEQFF.

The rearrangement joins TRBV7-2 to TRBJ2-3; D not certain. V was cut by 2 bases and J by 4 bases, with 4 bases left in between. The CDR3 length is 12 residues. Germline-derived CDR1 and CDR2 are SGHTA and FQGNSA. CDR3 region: CASSLYADTQYF. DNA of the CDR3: TGTGCCAGCAGCTTATATGCAGATACGCAGTATTTT.

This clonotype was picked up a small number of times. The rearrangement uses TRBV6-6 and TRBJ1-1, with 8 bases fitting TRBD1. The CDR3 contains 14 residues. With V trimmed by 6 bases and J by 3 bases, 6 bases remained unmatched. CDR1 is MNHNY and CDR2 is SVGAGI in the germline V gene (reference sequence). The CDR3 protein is CASRDGQGHTEAFF. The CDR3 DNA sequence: TGTGCCAGCAGGGACGGACAGGGACACACTGAAGCTTTCTTT.

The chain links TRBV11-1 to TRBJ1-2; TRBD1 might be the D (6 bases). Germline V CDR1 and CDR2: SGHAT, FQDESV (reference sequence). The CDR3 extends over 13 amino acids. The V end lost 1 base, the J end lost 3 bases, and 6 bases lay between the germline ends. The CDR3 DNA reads TGTGCCAGCAGCTTAGGACAGGACTATGGCTACACCTTC. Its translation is CASSLGQDYGYTF.

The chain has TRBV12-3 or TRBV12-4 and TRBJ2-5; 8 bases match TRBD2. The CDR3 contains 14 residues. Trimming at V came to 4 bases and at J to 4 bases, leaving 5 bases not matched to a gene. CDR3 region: CASSSHGRGETQYF. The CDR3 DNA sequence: TGTGCCAGCAGTTCCCACGGGAGGGGAGAGACCCAGTACTTC.

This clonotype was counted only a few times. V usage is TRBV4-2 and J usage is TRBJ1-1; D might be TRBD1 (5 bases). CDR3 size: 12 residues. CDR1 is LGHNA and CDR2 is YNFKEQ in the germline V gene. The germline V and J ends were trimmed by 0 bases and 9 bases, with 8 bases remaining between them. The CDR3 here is CASSQEGVQAFF. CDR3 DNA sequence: TGTGCCAGCAGCCAAGAGGGGGTGCAAGCTTTCTTT.

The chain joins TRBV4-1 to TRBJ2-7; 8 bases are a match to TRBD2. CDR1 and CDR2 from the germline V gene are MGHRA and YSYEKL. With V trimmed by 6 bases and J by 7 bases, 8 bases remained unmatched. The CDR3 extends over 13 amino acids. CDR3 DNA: TGCGCCAGCAGAGGACTAGCCGATTCTGAGCAGTACTTC. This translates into CASRGLADSEQYF.

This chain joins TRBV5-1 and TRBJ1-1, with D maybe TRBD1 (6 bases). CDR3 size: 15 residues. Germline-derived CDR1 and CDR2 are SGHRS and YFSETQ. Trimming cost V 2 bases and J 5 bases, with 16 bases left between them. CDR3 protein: CASSFPGGSTTEAFF. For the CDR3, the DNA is TGCGCCAGCAGCTTCCCCGGGGGCAGTACTACTGAAGCTTTCTTT.

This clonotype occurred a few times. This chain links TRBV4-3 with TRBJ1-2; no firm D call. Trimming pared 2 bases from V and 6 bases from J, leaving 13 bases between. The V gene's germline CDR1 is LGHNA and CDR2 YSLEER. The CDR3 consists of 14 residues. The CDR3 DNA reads TGCGCCAGCAGCCAATTGGATAGGGTGAATGGCTACACCTTC. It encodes CASSQLDRVNGYTF.

The CDR3 region has the DNA TGTGCCAGCAGTTACGGAGGGCAGGGTCACGGCTACACCTTC. Protein product: CASSYGGQGHGYTF. The rearrangement uses TRBV6-5 and TRBJ1-2, with D possibly being TRBD1 (5 bases). V was shortened by 2 bases and J by 8 bases, with 15 bases between the two germline ends. This CDR3 comprises 14 residues. Germline V CDR1 and CDR2: MNHEY, SVGAGI.